This T cell receptor beta chain emerged from a study of blood T cell repertoires in COVID-19. Overall study: The samples span acute and convalescent COVID-19 from the United States, Italy and Spain. PBMCs, B-cell-depleted T cells, or T cells were the source of the cDNA or gDNA that made up the material.

As originally analysed: Amplification of reference gene primers provided the estimated nucleated cell counts. Sequencing used immunoSEQ multiplex PCR; TCRdb keeps in-frame clones, though not all of them. Clone size and the V and J calls come from that table; the DNA yielded D and trimming. The sample carries roughly 140,000 clones, 88% recorded once. This CDR3 is 16 amino acids long. CDR1 is SEHNR and CDR2 is FQNEAQ in the germline V gene (reference sequence). V was trimmed by 0 bases and J by 8 bases, leaving 16 bases between them. V usage is TRBV7-9 and J usage is TRBJ1-4; D possibly corresponds to TRBD1 (5 bases). This receptor was identified in a human donor in a cohort sampled during active COVID-19. The sequencing input was peripheral blood. CDR3 protein: CASSLALGREGEKLFF. The CDR3 region has the DNA TGTGCCAGCAGCTTAGCGCTGGGCAGGGAAGGGGAAAAACTGTTTTTT.